One and the same sample provided the 3 T cell receptor beta chains below, sequenced in a study of CD8 T cells in ankylosing spondylitis. TCRdb recomputed calls from the 5' RACE reads with MiXCR, one row per CDR3 protein. The sample gives 40,000 to 55,000 distinct CDR3 sequences, approximately 8% of which show up once; about 8.5% is in the top ten. What was sequenced was blood, either unsorted or a sorted T cell fraction (not recorded which). The receptors stem from a female donor with ankylosing spondylitis or in good health (not recorded which).

In this sample, this clonotype turned up many times. This chain connects TRBV29-1 to TRBJ2-1, with 7 bases aligning to TRBD2. The CDR3 covers 11 residues. Germline CDR1 and CDR2: SQVTM and ANQGSEA. Trimming removed 7 bases from V and 5 bases from J; junction bases left unmatched: 2. The CDR3 sequence is CSGEGDNEQFF. The CDR3 nucleotides are TGCAGCGGGGAGGGCGACAATGAGCAGTTCTTC.

This clonotype occurred a few times. The chain is built from TRBV7-9 and TRBJ2-5, with a possible D match to TRBD1 (5 bases). This CDR3 has 15 residues. Trimming took 5 bases from V and 2 from J, leaving 15 bases between them. The germline CDR1 and CDR2 sequences are SEHNR and FQNEAQ (reference sequence). This CDR3 is CASSPNRAGQETQYF. The CDR3 DNA is TGTGCCAGCAGCCCTAATAGGGCAGGGCAAGAGACCCAGTACTTC.

The V call is TRBV7-9, the J call TRBJ2-2; TRBD2 is a possible D gene (5 bases). Germline assignment: CDR1 SEHNR and CDR2 FQNEAQ (reference sequence). This CDR3 contains 15 residues. Trimming took 5 bases from V and 3 from J, leaving 13 bases between them. The CDR3 DNA reads as TGTGCCAGCAGCCCCTTGGACTTATACACCGGGGAGCTGTTTTTT. Translation gives CASSPLDLYTGELFF. The complete variable domain, with remaining parts taken from reference TRBV7-9 and TRBJ2-2, reads DTGVSQNPRHKITKRGQNVTFRCDPISEHNRLYWYRQTLGQGPEFLTYFQNEAQLEKSRLLSDRFSAERPKGSFSTLEIQRTEQGDSAMYLCASSPLDLYTGELFFGEGSRLTVL.